These 6 T cell receptor beta chains originate from one sample sequenced in a study of T cell repertoires in cytomegalovirus infection. TCRdb analysed the reads with MiXCR anew, one entry per CDR3 protein. This sample yields some 300,000 distinct CDR3 sequences, of which around 10% are seen a single time; 2% to 3% belongs to the top ten. Material: PBMCs. The receptor source for this set is a human donor in good health (CMV status not recorded). Some clones in this sample may be carry-over from other donors' samples.

This clonotype was seen repeatedly, ten times or more. This chain joins TRBV28 and TRBJ1-6; D is unresolved. The CDR3 extends over 15 amino acids. Germline assignment: CDR1 MDHEN and CDR2 SYDVKM. V lost 7 bases to trimming and J lost 4 bases, with 14 bases between them. The DNA for the CDR3 is TGTGCCAGCAAACCGGCGCGGGCTTATAATTCACCCCTCCACTTT. Amino acids: CASKPARAYNSPLHF.

The table lists this clonotype with many counts. The chain carries TRBV2 and TRBJ2-3, with TRBD1 matching 7 bases. The germline gives CDR1 SNHLY, CDR2 FYNNEI. The length of the CDR3 is 18 residues. V was pared by 3 bases and J by 1 base, with 13 bases of the junction left unmatched. CDR3 nucleotides: TGTGCCAGCAGTGATTATTCGAGGGGGCTGAGGGGCACAGATACGCAGTATTTT. This translates into CASSDYSRGLRGTDTQYF.

At least ten counts were recorded for this clonotype. The chain recombines TRBV20-1 with TRBJ2-5; 7 bases fit TRBD2. In germline, CDR1 is DFQATT, CDR2 SNEGSKA (reference sequence). V lost 6 bases to trimming and J lost 5 bases; unmatched junction nucleotides: 15. The CDR3 loop spans 15 amino acids. For the CDR3, the DNA is TGCAGTGCGGGGGGGACTAACCCAATTAGGGAGACCCAGTACTTC. The encoded protein is CSAGGTNPIRETQYF.

The chain joins TRBV20-1 to TRBJ2-7; perhaps TRBD1 as D (5 bases). From germline, CDR1 is DFQATT and CDR2 SNEGSKA (reference sequence). CDR3 length: 13 residues. With 6 bases removed from V and 0 bases from J, the gap between germline ends came to 12 bases. CDR3 sequence reads: CSAVSDISYEQYF. DNA of the CDR3: TGCAGTGCCGTTTCGGACATCTCCTACGAGCAGTACTTC.

In its sample, this clonotype was seen many times. The genes are TRBV20-1 and TRBJ2-3; TRBD2 aligns across 9 bases. The trim removed 1 base at V and 4 bases at J, leaving 3 bases unmatched. Germline lookup yields CDR1 DFQATT and CDR2 SNEGSKA (reference sequence). The CDR3 sequence is 14 residues long. The CDR3 loop is CSARGVAGADTQYF. In DNA, the CDR3 is TGCAGTGCTAGAGGGGTAGCGGGGGCAGATACGCAGTATTTT.

This clonotype was recorded many times. The chain combines TRBV28 with TRBJ2-1; 9 nucleotides match TRBD2. This CDR3 spans 17 amino acids. With V trimmed by 7 bases and J by 2 bases, 12 bases remained unmatched. Germline V gene lookup returns CDR1 MDHEN and CDR2 SYDVKM. CDR3 in DNA: TGTGCCAGCACCTCCCTTTCGGAGCGGGGGGCCTACAATGAGCAGTTCTTC. Amino acid sequence: CASTSLSERGAYNEQFF.